The 21 T cell receptor beta chains presented below share a single source sample, sequenced in a study of blood T cell repertoires in COVID-19. The assay was immunoSEQ multiplex PCR, and TCRdb's table has in-frame clones only and misses some. The sample shows some 180,000 clones, approximately 82% of them seen only once. Input material: peripheral blood. These receptors all stem from a woman in her 70s who had recovered from COVID-19.

The genes are TRBV5-1 and TRBJ2-1; a possible D gene is TRBD1 (6 bases). Trimming cost V 3 bases and J 12 bases, with 22 bases left between them. CDR3 size: 15 residues. From germline, CDR1 is SGHRS and CDR2 YFSETQ. The CDR3 here is CASSSGTPLGRGQFF. The CDR3 nucleotides read TGCGCCAGCAGCTCCGGGACACCTCTGGGGAGAGGGCAGTTCTTC.

This chain links TRBV18 with TRBJ1-1, with 9 bases identical to TRBD1. The length of the CDR3 is 14 residues. Germline values: CDR1 KGHSH, CDR2 LQKENI. V lost 6 bases, J lost 10 bases, and 12 bases stayed unmatched. The CDR3 DNA is TGTGCCAGCTCCCCTACCACAGGGGGCGCGGGAGCTTTCTTT. Its translation is CASSPTTGGAGAFF. Full variable domain (remainder filled in from reference TRBV18 and TRBJ1-1): NAGVMQNPRHLVRRRGQEARLRCSPMKGHSHVYWYRQLPEEGLKFMVYLQKENIIDESGMPKERFSAEFPKEGPSILRIQQVVRGDSAAYFCASSPTTGGAGAFFGQGTRLTVV.

This chain connects TRBV19 to TRBJ1-1, with a weak D call TRBD1 (5 bases). The CDR3 contains 14 residues. Trimming took off 3 bases at V and 4 bases at J, with 12 bases between the two ends. Germline assignment: CDR1 LNHDA and CDR2 SQIVND (reference sequence). CDR3 DNA sequence: TGTGCCAGTAGTATTGGGGGGATGGCCACTGAAGCTTTCTTT. As protein: CASSIGGMATEAFF.

The gene calls are TRBV25-1 and TRBJ2-1; 9 bases are shared with TRBD2. Germline loops: CDR1 MGHDK, CDR2 SYGVNS. The ends lost 1 base at V and 4 bases at J; junction bases unmatched: 2. The CDR3 loop spans 15 amino acids. This chain's CDR3 is CASSEWGLAYNEQFF. DNA of the CDR3: TGTGCCAGCAGTGAATGGGGACTAGCTTACAATGAGCAGTTCTTC.

The chain combines TRBV5-1 with TRBJ1-1; tentatively, D is TRBD1 (6 bases). In germline, CDR1 is SGHRS, CDR2 YFSETQ. Trimming took off 0 bases at V and 1 base at J, with 10 bases between the two ends. The CDR3 has 15 amino acids. The CDR3 is CASSLAVGANTEAFF. CDR3 DNA: TGCGCCAGCAGCTTGGCCGTGGGGGCGAACACTGAAGCTTTCTTT.

V gene TRBV10-3 combines with J gene TRBJ2-7, with TRBD2 identical over 9 bases. The CDR3 extends over 14 amino acids. V lost 5 bases and J lost 2; bases outside the gene matches: 4. From germline, CDR1 is ENHRY and CDR2 SYGVKD. CDR3 sequence reads: CAISQPSGAYEQYF. The CDR3 region has the DNA TGTGCCATCAGTCAGCCTAGCGGGGCCTACGAGCAGTACTTC.

This chain links TRBV5-1 with TRBJ2-7, with TRBD2 matching 9 bases. V lost 0 bases to trimming and J lost 0 bases; unmatched junction nucleotides: 4. This CDR3 comprises 16 residues. CDR1 and CDR2 (germline): SGHRS, YFSETQ. CDR3 sequence (DNA): TGCGCCAGCAGCTTGGCCCTAGCGGGGAACTCCTACGAGCAGTACTTC. Its translation is CASSLALAGNSYEQYF.

The chain has TRBV6-5 and TRBJ1-4; 7 bases align to TRBD1. Per germline, CDR1 MNHEY and CDR2 SVGAGI. The junction had 11 bases not matched to a gene; V was cut back by 5 bases and J by 8 bases. The CDR3 has 15 residues. CDR3 in amino acids: CASSPPTGKGEKLFF. CDR3 nucleotides: TGTGCCAGCAGTCCCCCGACAGGGAAAGGCGAAAAACTGTTTTTT.

The J gene is TRBJ2-1, the V gene TRBV2; 13 nucleotides agree with TRBD2. The CDR3 has 17 residues. The trim removed 7 bases at V and 9 bases at J, leaving 15 bases unmatched. The germline V gene encodes CDR1 SNHLY and CDR2 FYNNEI. The CDR3 region has the DNA TGTGCCAGCACCGCCCGGGGGACTAGCGGGGCGTGGGGTGAGCAGTTCTTC. Protein product: CASTARGTSGAWGEQFF.

V and J are TRBV7-2 and TRBJ1-5; D is ambiguous. Germline CDR1 and CDR2: SGHTA and FQGNSA. The V and J ends lost 5 bases and 7 bases respectively, with 21 bases between them. This CDR3 contains 16 residues. The CDR3 DNA reads TGTGCCAGCAGCGACGACCCCCGTCGCGGGCGACAGCCCCAGCATTTT. Translation gives CASSDDPRRGRQPQHF.

V and J are TRBV4-2 and TRBJ2-1; D perhaps matches TRBD2 (7 bases). This CDR3 is built from 14 residues. Looked up from germline, CDR1 is LGHNA and CDR2 is YNFKEQ. V was trimmed by 5 bases and J by 3 bases, leaving 11 bases between them. The CDR3 is CASSGGGSYNEQFF. The CDR3 DNA reads as TGTGCCAGCAGCGGGGGCGGGAGCTACAATGAGCAGTTCTTC.

This clone was seen once. CDR3 region: CASRVPRDFSCYGYTF. The DNA for the CDR3 is TGTGCCAGCAGGGTACCCCGGGATTTCAGTTGCTATGGCTACACCTTC. The chain recombines TRBV9 with TRBJ1-2; D unclear. Trimming shortened V by 5 bases and J by 4 bases, and 21 bases separated the two germline ends. This CDR3 is 16 amino acids long. In germline, CDR1 is SGDLS, CDR2 YYNGEE.

The gene calls are TRBV3-1 (or the pseudogene TRBV3-2) and TRBJ1-2; no clear D. V lost 3 bases and J 4 bases, leaving 9 bases between the germline ends. Germline V gene sequence: CDR1 LGHDT, CDR2 YNNKEL (reference sequence). The CDR3 is 13 residues long. The CDR3, as DNA: TGTGCCAGCAGCCAGAACAGTGGCTATGGCTACACCTTC. It specifies CASSQNSGYGYTF.

This chain links TRBV2 with TRBJ1-1; 7 bases map to TRBD1. CDR1 SNHLY and CDR2 FYNNEI come from the germline V gene. With 6 bases clipped from V and 7 bases from J, the junction kept 8 bases outside the gene matches. The CDR3 has 13 residues. In DNA, the CDR3 is TGTGCCAGCAGCAAAATCGGACAGGTTGAAGCTTTCTTT. As protein: CASSKIGQVEAFF.

This chain uses TRBV5-1 with TRBJ2-7; D might be TRBD1 (5 bases). The CDR3 loop spans 13 amino acids. V was shortened by 4 bases and J by 3 bases, with 11 bases between the two germline ends. Germline V gene lookup returns CDR1 SGHRS and CDR2 YFSETQ. In DNA form, the CDR3 reads TGCGCCAGCAGCCCGAGTGGACACTACGAGCAGTACTTC. Translation: CASSPSGHYEQYF.

This clone was found once. The V gene is TRBV5-1, the J gene TRBJ1-1; tentatively, D is TRBD1 (5 bases). The CDR3 length is 13 residues. Germline CDR1 is SGHRS and CDR2 is YFSETQ. Deletions cut 4 bases from V and 4 bases from J, with 11 bases between. The CDR3 is CASSDGGATEAFF. CDR3 in DNA: TGCGCCAGCAGCGACGGAGGGGCCACTGAAGCTTTCTTT.

This chain joins TRBV15 and TRBJ1-5; 7 nucleotides align to TRBD1. The junction had 9 bases not matched to a gene; V was cut back by 5 bases and J by 5 bases. Germline V lookup: CDR1 LNHNV, CDR2 YYDKDF (reference sequence). The CDR3 is 15 residues long. The CDR3: CATSPPDRAYQPQHF. In nucleotides, the CDR3 is TGTGCCACCAGCCCCCCCGACAGGGCCTATCAGCCCCAGCATTTT. Full variable domain (missing parts from reference TRBV15 and TRBJ1-5): DAMVIQNPRYQVTQFGKPVTLSCSQTLNHNVMYWYQQKSSQAPKLLFHYYDKDFNNEADTPDNFQSRRPNTSFCFLDIRSPGLGDTAMYLCATSPPDRAYQPQHFGDGTRLSIL.

The rearrangement links TRBV2 to TRBJ2-1; 13 nucleotides match TRBD2. Germline V gives CDR1 SNHLY, CDR2 FYNNEI. The ends lost 5 bases at V and 1 base at J; junction bases unmatched: 5. The CDR3 runs 17 residues. The CDR3 loop reads CASSPGTSGASYNEQFF. DNA of the CDR3: TGTGCCAGCAGTCCCGGGACTAGCGGGGCGTCCTACAATGAGCAGTTCTTC. The full variable domain, rest sourced from reference TRBV2 and TRBJ2-1, is EPEVTQTPSHQVTQMGQEVILRCVPISNHLYFYWYRQILGQKVEFLVSFYNNEISEKSEIFDDQFSVERPDGSNFTLKIRSTKLEDSAMYFCASSPGTSGASYNEQFFGPGTRLTVL.

This clone was seen only once. The V and J genes are TRBV10-3 and TRBJ2-6; TRBD1 matches 11 bases. The CDR3 contains 18 residues. The trim removed 1 base at V and 4 bases at J, leaving 6 bases unmatched. Germline CDR1 and CDR2: ENHRY and SYGVKD. This CDR3 is CAISEFGQGAPGANVLTF. As DNA, the CDR3 is TGTGCCATCAGTGAGTTTGGACAGGGGGCTCCAGGGGCCAACGTCCTGACTTTC.

The chain couples TRBV30 to TRBJ1-5; possible D gene TRBD1, 5 bases. The CDR3 contains 13 residues. Trimming stripped 0 bases from V and 6 bases from J, with 9 bases between. The germline V gene has CDR1 GTSNPN and CDR2 SVGIG (reference sequence). The CDR3 nucleotides are TGTGCCTGGAGTGTAGCAGGGTCTCAGCCCCAGCATTTT. This sequence encodes CAWSVAGSQPQHF.

For this clone: Other DNA sequences in this specimen translate into the identical CDR3. The V call is TRBV3-1 (or the pseudogene TRBV3-2), the J call TRBJ1-5; D might be TRBD1 (6 bases). V lost 1 base and J 7 bases, leaving 8 bases between the germline ends. This CDR3 is built from 13 residues. Germline V gene sequence: CDR1 LGHDT, CDR2 YNNKEL (reference sequence). DNA of the CDR3: TGTGCCAGCAGCCAAGGGGGGGGCCAGCCCCAGCATTTT. Translating it yields CASSQGGGQPQHF.